The clone carrying this T cell receptor beta chain is medium-sized by frequency. Its antigen is not identified. The germline V gene has CDR1 GTSNPN and CDR2 SVGIG (reference sequence). CDR3 length equals 14 residues. TCRdb reprocessed the 10x single-cell sequencing reads; each CDR3 protein has one entry and no DNA is given. The sample holds over 1,400 distinct CDR3 sequences. The sample is drawn from a study of CD8 T cells in cerebrospinal fluid in Alzheimer's disease. Study as a whole: CSF T cell clonal expansion was assessed by plate-based nested PCR and droplet-based sequencing. Study-level findings and limits: Healthy subjects less often had a clone of at least 3% than Alzheimer's patients. Patients with mild cognitive impairment or Alzheimer's disease had a larger top CSF clone percentage than controls. The authors cautioned that cerebrospinal fluid EBV-specific TCRs do not prove EBV causes Alzheimer's.

The chain combines TRBV30 with TRBJ1-6. The sample comprised cerebrospinal fluid. The sequence came from a human donor with Alzheimer's disease. The CDR3 here is CAWSRVSGNSPLHF.